This TCR beta chain was documented in a study of patients and donors after allogeneic stem cell transplantation. This clonotype was seen a handful of times. TCRdb ran MiXCR on the RT-PCR reads and lists one entry per CDR3 protein. Among over 150,000 distinct CDR3 sequences listed, approximately 31% were seen once. CDR3 length: 12 residues. With 6 bases removed from V and 10 bases from J, the gap between germline ends came to 15 bases. Germline V lookup: CDR1 SGHAT, CDR2 FQNNGV. Sequenced sample: blood, either unsorted or a sorted T cell fraction (not recorded which). V gene TRBV11-2 combines with J gene TRBJ1-1; D not resolved. The sequence was collected from a human donor who was either an allogeneic HSCT recipient or a stem cell or donor lymphocyte infusion donor (not recorded which). It is not recorded whose cells these are; they may come from a transplant donor. The CDR3 loop reads CASSETIGGAFF. The CDR3 DNA sequence: TGTGCCAGCAGTGAGACAATCGGCGGAGCTTTCTTT.